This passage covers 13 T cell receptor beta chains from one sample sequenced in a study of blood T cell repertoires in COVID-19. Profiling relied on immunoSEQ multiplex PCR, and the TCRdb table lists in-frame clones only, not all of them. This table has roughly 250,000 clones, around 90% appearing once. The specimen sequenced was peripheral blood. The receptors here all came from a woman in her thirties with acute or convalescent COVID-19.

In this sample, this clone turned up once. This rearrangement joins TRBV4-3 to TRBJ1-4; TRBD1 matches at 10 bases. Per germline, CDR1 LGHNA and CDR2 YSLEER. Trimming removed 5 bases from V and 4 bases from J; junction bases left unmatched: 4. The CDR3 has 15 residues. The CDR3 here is CASSATGGVNEKLFF. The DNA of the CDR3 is TGCGCCAGCAGCGCGACAGGGGGCGTTAATGAAAAACTGTTTTTT.

The CDR3 coding sequence is TGTGCCAGCAGCTTAGCGGCAGGGGGGGAGACCCAGTACTTC. Translated: CASSLAAGGETQYF. The chain carries TRBV7-9 and TRBJ2-5; a weak D match, TRBD1 (7 bases). Between the trimmed V and J ends, which lost 0 bases and 5 bases, there was a span of 10 bases. The CDR3 extends over 14 amino acids. Germline lookup yields CDR1 SEHNR and CDR2 FQNEAQ (reference sequence).

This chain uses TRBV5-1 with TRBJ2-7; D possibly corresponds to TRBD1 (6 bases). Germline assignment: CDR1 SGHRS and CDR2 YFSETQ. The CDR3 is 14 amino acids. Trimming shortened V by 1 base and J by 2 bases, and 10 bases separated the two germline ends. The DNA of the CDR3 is TGCGCCAGCAGCTTGATCTCAGGGGCCTACGAGCAGTACTTC. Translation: CASSLISGAYEQYF. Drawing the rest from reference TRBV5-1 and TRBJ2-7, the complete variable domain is KAGVTQTPRYLIKTRGQQVTLSCSPISGHRSVSWYQQTPGQGLQFLFEYFSETQRNKGNFPGRFSGRQFSNSRSEMNVSTLELGDSALYLCASSLISGAYEQYFGPGTRLTVT.

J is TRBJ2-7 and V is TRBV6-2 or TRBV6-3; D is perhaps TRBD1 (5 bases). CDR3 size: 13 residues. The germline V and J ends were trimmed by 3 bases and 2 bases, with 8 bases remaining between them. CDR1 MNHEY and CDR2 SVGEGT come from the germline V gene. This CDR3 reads CASSYAGTYEQYF. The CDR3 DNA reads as TGTGCCAGCAGTTATGCAGGGACCTACGAGCAGTACTTC.

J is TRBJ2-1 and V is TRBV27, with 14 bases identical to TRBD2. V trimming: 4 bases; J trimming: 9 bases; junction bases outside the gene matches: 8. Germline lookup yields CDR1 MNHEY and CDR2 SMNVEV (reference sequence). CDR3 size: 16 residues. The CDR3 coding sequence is TGTGCCAGCAGTTCCTTTCGGACTAGCGGGAGGAGTGAGCAGTTCTTC. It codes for CASSSFRTSGRSEQFF.

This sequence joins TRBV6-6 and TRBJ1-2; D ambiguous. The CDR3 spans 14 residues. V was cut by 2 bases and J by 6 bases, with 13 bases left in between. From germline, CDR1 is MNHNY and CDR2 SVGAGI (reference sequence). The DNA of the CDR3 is TGTGCCAGCAGTTACCGTGCAGGCTCCCATGGCTACACCTTC. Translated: CASSYRAGSHGYTF.

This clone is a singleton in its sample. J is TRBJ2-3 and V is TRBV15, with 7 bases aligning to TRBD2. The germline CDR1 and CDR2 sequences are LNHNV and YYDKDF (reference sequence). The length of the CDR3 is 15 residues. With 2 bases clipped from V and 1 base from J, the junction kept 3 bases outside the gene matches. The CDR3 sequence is CATSRTSGGTDTQYF. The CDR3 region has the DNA TGTGCCACCAGCAGAACCAGCGGGGGCACAGATACGCAGTATTTT.

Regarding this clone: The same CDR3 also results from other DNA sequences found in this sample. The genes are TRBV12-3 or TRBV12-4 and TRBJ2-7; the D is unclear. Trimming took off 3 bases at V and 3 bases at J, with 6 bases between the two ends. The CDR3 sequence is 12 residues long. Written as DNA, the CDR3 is TGTGCCAGCAGTTTTAGTGGCTACGAGCAGTACTTC. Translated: CASSFSGYEQYF.

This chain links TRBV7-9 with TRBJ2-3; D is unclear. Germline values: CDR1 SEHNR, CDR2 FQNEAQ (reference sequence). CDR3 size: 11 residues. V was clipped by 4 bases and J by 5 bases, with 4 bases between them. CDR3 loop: CASSSQDTQYF. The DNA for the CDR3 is TGTGCCAGCAGCTCCCAAGATACGCAGTATTTT.

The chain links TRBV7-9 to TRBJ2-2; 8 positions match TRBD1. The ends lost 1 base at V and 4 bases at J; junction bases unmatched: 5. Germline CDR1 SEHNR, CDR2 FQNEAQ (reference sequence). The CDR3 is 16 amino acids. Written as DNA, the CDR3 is TGTGCCAGCAGCTTAGTACAGGGGGGCGGCACCGGGGAGCTGTTTTTT. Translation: CASSLVQGGGTGELFF.

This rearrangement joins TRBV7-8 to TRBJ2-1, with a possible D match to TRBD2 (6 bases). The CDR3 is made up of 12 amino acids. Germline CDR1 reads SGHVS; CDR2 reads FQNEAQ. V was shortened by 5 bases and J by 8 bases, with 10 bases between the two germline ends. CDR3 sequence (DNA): TGTGCCAGCAGCCCTGGGAGGCATGAGCAGTTCTTC. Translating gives CASSPGRHEQFF.

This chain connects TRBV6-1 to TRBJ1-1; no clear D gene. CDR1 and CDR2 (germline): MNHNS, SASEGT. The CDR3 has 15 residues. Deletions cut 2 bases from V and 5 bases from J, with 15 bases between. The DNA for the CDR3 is TGTGCCAGCAGTGAAAGATTTAGGACTTCGACTGAAGCTTTCTTT. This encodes CASSERFRTSTEAFF.

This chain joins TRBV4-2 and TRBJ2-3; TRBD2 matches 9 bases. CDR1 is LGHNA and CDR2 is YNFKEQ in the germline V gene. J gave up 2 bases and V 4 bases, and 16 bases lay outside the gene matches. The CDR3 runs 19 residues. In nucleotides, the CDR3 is TGTGCCAGCAGCCCCAAGTCCGGGACTAGCTACTATTCCACAGATACGCAGTATTTT. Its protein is CASSPKSGTSYYSTDTQYF.